This T cell receptor (beta chain) originates from a study of T cell responses to AZD1222 COVID-19 vaccine. Germline CDR1 is GTSNPN and CDR2 is SVGIG (reference sequence). V lost 2 bases and J 7 bases, leaving 8 bases between the germline ends. This CDR3 is 12 amino acids long. Repertoires were generated with immunoSEQ multiplex PCR, while TCRdb's copy carries only in-frame clones and drops some. The sample consists of approximately 130,000 clones, over 85% of them appearing once. The V and J genes are TRBV30 and TRBJ1-4; D gene uncertain. Sequencing used peripheral blood, obtained on day 0 of AZD1222 vaccination. The source is an adult in good health. CDR3 region: CAWSRRFEKLFF. In DNA form, the CDR3 reads TGTGCCTGGAGTAGGCGCTTTGAAAAACTGTTTTTT.